This TCR beta chain came from a study of shared clonotypes between healthy human individuals. The protocol was immunoSEQ multiplex PCR, while the TCRdb copy is restricted to in-frame clones and leaves out a portion. Of 2 million to 3 million clones listed, roughly 93% are singletons. Trimming stripped 0 bases from V and 3 bases from J, with 9 bases between. The length of the CDR3 is 15 residues. Germline CDR1 is MNHEY and CDR2 is SVGAGI. V is TRBV6-5 and J is TRBJ1-5; D is perhaps TRBD1 (5 bases). Sequenced input: naive CD4+ T cells from PBMCs. The subset was: CD45RA+ positively selected. The sequence derives from a man between 18 and 35 years old in good health. Some clones in this sample may be carry-over from other donors' samples. Here the CDR3 reads CASSYSSGYNQPQHF. The CDR3 DNA sequence: TGTGCCAGCAGTTACTCTTCAGGGTACAATCAGCCCCAGCATTTT.